Many counts were recorded for the clone carrying this T cell receptor (beta chain). This entry belongs to a study of T cells in Graves' hyperthyroidism and ophthalmopathy. TCR beta CDR3 sequences were amplified from RNA transcripts. The HTBI primer set drove a first-round RT-PCR of the TCR CDR3. MiXCR was run by TCRdb on the multiplex PCR reads, yielding one entry per CDR3 protein. The sample comprises approximately 400,000 distinct CDR3 sequences, around 13% of which are singletons, and around 20% rests with the top ten. CDR3 length: 19 amino acids. CDR1 is SEHNR, CDR2 FQNEAQ, per germline (reference sequence). The V gene end was trimmed by 6 bases and the J gene end by 5 bases; junction bases not matched to a gene: 20.

The clonotype originates from a woman aged 25-40 years with Graves' ophthalmopathy. Sequenced: blood. This chain joins TRBV7-9 and TRBJ2-5; the match to TRBD1 covers 11 bases. The CDR3 sequence is CASSTTDPGTGGSWETQYF. For the CDR3, the DNA is TGTGCCAGCAGTACCACCGACCCCGGGACAGGGGGTAGCTGGGAGACCCAGTACTTC.